The rows below give T cell receptor beta chains drawn from one sample of a study of patients and donors after allogeneic stem cell transplantation. TCRdb passed the RT-PCR reads through MiXCR, listing each CDR3 protein once. Found here are 390,000 or so distinct CDR3 sequences, under 20% of them singletons; the top ten hold about 7%. Sequenced material: blood, either unsorted or a sorted T cell fraction (not recorded which). The receptors were gathered from a human donor who was either an allogeneic HSCT recipient or a stem cell or donor lymphocyte infusion donor (not recorded which). It is not recorded whose cells these are; they may come from a transplant donor. Each CDR3 is given with its conserved first and last residue. The order of the fields is clone size, V gene, D gene, CDR3 length, J gene, CDR3 protein, CDR3 DNA. D genes are given only for firm matches. Clone size is stated in some rows and not others, as once, few, many or a class when expanded.

NA	TRBV6-2/TRBV6-3	NA	17	TRBJ1-6	CASSYGELRSRNSPLHF	TGTGCCAGCAGTTACGGGGAACTCCGGTCCCGTAATTCACCCCTCCACTTT
NA	TRBV20-1	TRBD1	13	TRBJ1-3	CSAGPGQGNRLYF	TGCAGTGCTGGTCCGGGACAGGGTAACAGGTTATATTTT
NA	TRBV5-6	NA	12	TRBJ1-2	CASSSTDRGYTF	TGTGCCAGCAGCTCAACCGACAGGGGCTACACCTTC
NA	TRBV11-2	TRBD1	15	TRBJ1-6	CASSKKDRDRSPLHF	TGTGCCAGCAGCAAGAAGGACAGGGATCGCTCACCCCTCCACTTT
NA	TRBV18	NA	13	TRBJ2-5	CASSPAYQETQYF	TGTGCCAGCTCACCGGCGTACCAAGAGACCCAGTACTTC
many	TRBV5-1	TRBD1	17	TRBJ2-1	CASSLAERQGSYNEQFF	TGCGCCAGCAGCTTGGCCGAAAGACAGGGATCCTACAATGAGCAGTTCTTC
NA	TRBV30	NA	14	TRBJ1-6	CAWAWEGISSPLHF	TGTGCCTGGGCCTGGGAGGGAATAAGTTCACCCCTCCACTTT
NA	TRBV9	TRBD2	16	TRBJ2-3	CASSESTGLAADTQYF	TGTGCCAGCAGCGAAAGTACGGGACTAGCAGCAGATACGCAGTATTTT
many	TRBV9	NA	15	TRBJ2-2	CASSVVGSTTGELFF	TGTGCCAGCAGCGTAGTGGGTTCGACCACCGGGGAGCTGTTTTTT
few	TRBV24-1	NA	17	TRBJ2-2	CATSDSGHNPNTGELFF	TGTGCCACCAGTGATTCGGGACACAACCCGAACACCGGGGAGCTGTTTTTT
few	TRBV4-2	NA	16	TRBJ2-2	CASSQGRPPNTGELFF	TGTGCCAGCAGCCAAGGCCGGCCGCCAAACACCGGGGAGCTGTTTTTT
few	TRBV5-6	NA	14	TRBJ1-6	CASSATGLHSPLHF	TGTGCCAGCAGCGCAACAGGGCTACATTCACCCCTCCACTTT
few	TRBV5-1	NA	16	TRBJ2-1	CASSAGTAISYNEQFF	TGCGCCAGCAGCGCCGGGACCGCGATTTCCTACAATGAGCAGTTCTTC
NA	TRBV4-3	NA	17	TRBJ2-1	CASSLFAGASSYNEQFF	TGCGCCAGCAGCCTCTTCGCAGGGGCTAGCTCCTACAATGAGCAGTTCTTC
NA	TRBV5-8	NA	17	TRBJ2-2	CASSLGKTEFTTGELFF	TGTGCCAGCAGCTTGGGGAAGACGGAGTTTACAACCGGGGAGCTGTTTTTT
NA	TRBV5-4	NA	15	TRBJ2-3	CASSFGQTSTDTQYF	TGTGCCAGCAGCTTCGGACAGACTAGCACAGATACGCAGTATTTT
few	TRBV7-6	TRBD2	16	TRBJ2-1	CASSQTSGRLYNEQFF	TGTGCCAGCAGCCAAACTAGCGGGAGGCTCTACAATGAGCAGTTCTTC
NA	TRBV25-1	TRBD1	13	TRBJ1-1	CASSVQGATEAFF	TGTGCCAGCAGTGTACAGGGGGCTACTGAAGCTTTCTTT
many	TRBV12-3/TRBV12-4	TRBD2	17	TRBJ2-2	CASSFRTSGPNTGELFF	TGTGCCAGCAGTTTCAGGACTAGCGGGCCGAACACCGGGGAGCTGTTTTTT
NA	TRBV4-2	NA	15	TRBJ1-2	CASSQDSGSYYGYTF	TGTGCCAGCAGCCAAGACTCTGGCTCCTACTATGGCTACACCTTC
NA	TRBV5-5	TRBD1	15	TRBJ2-1	CASSLVWDRGLEQFF	TGTGCCAGCAGCTTGGTCTGGGACAGGGGCCTTGAGCAGTTCTTC
many	TRBV29-1	NA	15	TRBJ2-2	CSVESGGRNTGELFF	TGCAGCGTTGAGTCAGGCGGCCGGAACACCGGGGAGCTGTTTTTT
NA	TRBV18	TRBD2	14	TRBJ2-5	CASSPTSGQETQYF	TGTGCCAGCTCACCGACTAGCGGACAAGAGACCCAGTACTTC
NA	TRBV4-2	NA	15	TRBJ1-2	CASSQTRARSYGYTF	TGTGCCAGCAGCCAAACAAGGGCAAGGAGCTATGGCTACACCTTC
few	TRBV27	NA	15	TRBJ1-1	CASSSGGSWGTEAFF	TGTGCCAGCAGTTCCGGGGGGAGTTGGGGCACTGAAGCTTTCTTT
NA	TRBV5-1	NA	14	TRBJ1-1	CASSLVGARGEAFF	TGCGCCAGCAGCTTGGTTGGGGCCAGGGGTGAAGCTTTCTTT
NA	TRBV7-2	NA	16	TRBJ1-1	CASSVFVGPPDTEAFF	TGTGCCAGCAGCGTCTTCGTAGGTCCGCCAGACACTGAAGCTTTCTTT
few	TRBV5-1	TRBD1	16	TRBJ2-6	CASSLAPQQGQNVLTF	TGCGCCAGCAGCTTGGCCCCACAACAGGGGCAGAACGTCCTGACTTTC
few	TRBV30	NA	15	TRBJ1-2	CAWSVSIKGGEGYTF	TGTGCCTGGAGTGTATCAATCAAAGGGGGAGAAGGCTACACCTTC
NA	TRBV3-1	TRBD2	18	TRBJ2-2	CARSHRLAGGVQAGELFF	TGTGCCCGCAGCCACAGGCTAGCGGGAGGAGTGCAGGCCGGGGAGCTGTTTTTT
few	TRBV20-1	NA	15	TRBJ2-2	CSARISWENTGELFF	TGCAGTGCTAGGATTTCTTGGGAGAACACCGGGGAGCTGTTTTTT
NA	TRBV10-3	TRBD1	14	TRBJ2-7	CAITGTGVGNEQYF	TGTGCCATCACCGGGACAGGGGTTGGGAACGAGCAGTACTTC
few	TRBV12-5	NA	13	TRBJ2-5	CASVPDSGETQYF	TGTGCTAGTGTCCCGGACAGTGGAGAGACCCAGTACTTC